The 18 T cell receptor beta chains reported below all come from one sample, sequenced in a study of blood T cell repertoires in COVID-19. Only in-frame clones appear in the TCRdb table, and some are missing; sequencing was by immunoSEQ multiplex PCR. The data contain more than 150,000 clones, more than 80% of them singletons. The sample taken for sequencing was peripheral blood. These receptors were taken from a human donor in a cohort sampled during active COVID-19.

The CDR3 DNA reads as TGTGCCAGCAGTCCCAGGGTGGCGGGGGAAGAGACCCAGTACTTC. Protein sequence: CASSPRVAGEETQYF. The genes are TRBV5-4 and TRBJ2-5; 7 bases map to TRBD2. CDR3 size: 15 residues. The germline gives CDR1 SGHNT, CDR2 YYREEE (reference sequence). J was trimmed by 3 bases and V by 5 bases; bases with no gene match: 10.

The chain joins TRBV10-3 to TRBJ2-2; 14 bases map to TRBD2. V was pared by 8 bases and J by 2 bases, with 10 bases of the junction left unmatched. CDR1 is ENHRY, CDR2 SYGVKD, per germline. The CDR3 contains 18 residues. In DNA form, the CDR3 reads TGTGCCATCCCGTCGCGGGGACTAGCGGGGGTCAACACCGGGGAGCTGTTTTTT. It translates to CAIPSRGLAGVNTGELFF.

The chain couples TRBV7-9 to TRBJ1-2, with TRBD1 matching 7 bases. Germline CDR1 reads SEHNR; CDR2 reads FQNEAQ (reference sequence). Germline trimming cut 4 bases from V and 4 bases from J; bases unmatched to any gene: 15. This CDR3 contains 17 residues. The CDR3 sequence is CASSSNHITGTAYGYTF. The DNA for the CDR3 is TGTGCCAGCAGCTCAAACCACATCACCGGGACAGCCTATGGCTACACCTTC.

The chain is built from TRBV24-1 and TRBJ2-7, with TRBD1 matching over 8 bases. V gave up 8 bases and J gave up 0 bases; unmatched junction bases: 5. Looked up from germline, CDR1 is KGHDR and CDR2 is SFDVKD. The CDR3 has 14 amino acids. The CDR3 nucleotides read TGTGCCACCAAGCAACAGGGGGACTCCTACGAGCAGTACTTC. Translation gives CATKQQGDSYEQYF.

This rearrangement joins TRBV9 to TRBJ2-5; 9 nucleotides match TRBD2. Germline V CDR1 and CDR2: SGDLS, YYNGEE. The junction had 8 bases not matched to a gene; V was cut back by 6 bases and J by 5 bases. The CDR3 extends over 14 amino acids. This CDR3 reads CASNSGGGAETQYF. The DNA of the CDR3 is TGTGCCAGCAATTCGGGCGGGGGGGCTGAGACCCAGTACTTC.

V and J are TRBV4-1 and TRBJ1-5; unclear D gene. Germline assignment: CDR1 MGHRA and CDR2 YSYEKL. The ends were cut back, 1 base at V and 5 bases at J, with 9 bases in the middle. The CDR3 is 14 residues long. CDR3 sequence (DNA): TGCGCCAGCAGCCAAGTGGGCGGGGATCAGCCCCAGCATTTT. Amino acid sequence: CASSQVGGDQPQHF.

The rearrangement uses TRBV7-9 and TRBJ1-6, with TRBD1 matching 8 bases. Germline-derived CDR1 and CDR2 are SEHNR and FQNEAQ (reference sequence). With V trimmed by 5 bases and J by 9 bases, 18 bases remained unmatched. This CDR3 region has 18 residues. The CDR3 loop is CASSKVQGAGIKRSPLHF. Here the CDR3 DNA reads TGTGCCAGCAGCAAGGTGCAGGGGGCCGGAATAAAGCGTTCACCCCTCCACTTT.

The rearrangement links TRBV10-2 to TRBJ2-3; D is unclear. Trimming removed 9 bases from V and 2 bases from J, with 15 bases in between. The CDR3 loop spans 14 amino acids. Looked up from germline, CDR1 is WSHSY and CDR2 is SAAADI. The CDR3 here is CASQRLLPTDTQYF. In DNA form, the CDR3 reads TGCGCCAGTCAAAGGCTACTACCCACAGATACGCAGTATTTT.

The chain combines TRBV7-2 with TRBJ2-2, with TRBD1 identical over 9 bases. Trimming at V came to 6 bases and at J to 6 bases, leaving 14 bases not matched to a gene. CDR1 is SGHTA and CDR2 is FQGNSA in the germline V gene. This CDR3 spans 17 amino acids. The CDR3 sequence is CASRFLQGAFSAGELFF. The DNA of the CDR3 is TGTGCCAGCAGATTTTTACAGGGGGCGTTTAGCGCCGGGGAGCTGTTTTTT.

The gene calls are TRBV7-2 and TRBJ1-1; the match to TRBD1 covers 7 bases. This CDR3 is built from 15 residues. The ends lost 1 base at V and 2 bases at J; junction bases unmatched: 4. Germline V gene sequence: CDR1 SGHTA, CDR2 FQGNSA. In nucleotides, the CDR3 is TGTGCCAGCAGCTTAGGGGGGGACAGCAACACTGAAGCTTTCTTT. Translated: CASSLGGDSNTEAFF.

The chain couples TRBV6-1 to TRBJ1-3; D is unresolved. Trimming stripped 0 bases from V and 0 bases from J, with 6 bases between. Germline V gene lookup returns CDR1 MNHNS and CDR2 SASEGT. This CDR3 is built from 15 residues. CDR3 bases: TGTGCCAGCAGTGAAGCGAACAGCTCTGGAAACACCATATATTTT. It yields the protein CASSEANSSGNTIYF.

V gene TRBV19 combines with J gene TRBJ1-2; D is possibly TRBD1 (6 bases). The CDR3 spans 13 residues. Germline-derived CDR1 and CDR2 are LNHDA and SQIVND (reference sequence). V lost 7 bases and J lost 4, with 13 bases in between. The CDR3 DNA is TGTGCCAGTACGTCACAGGGTAGCTATGGCTACACCTTC. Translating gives CASTSQGSYGYTF.

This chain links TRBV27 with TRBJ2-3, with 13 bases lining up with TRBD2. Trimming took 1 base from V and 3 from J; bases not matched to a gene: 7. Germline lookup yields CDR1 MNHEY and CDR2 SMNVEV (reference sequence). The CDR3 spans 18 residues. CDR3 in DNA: TGTGCCAGCAGTTTATACGGGCGGACTAGCGGGGGAACAGATACGCAGTATTTT. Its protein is CASSLYGRTSGGTDTQYF.

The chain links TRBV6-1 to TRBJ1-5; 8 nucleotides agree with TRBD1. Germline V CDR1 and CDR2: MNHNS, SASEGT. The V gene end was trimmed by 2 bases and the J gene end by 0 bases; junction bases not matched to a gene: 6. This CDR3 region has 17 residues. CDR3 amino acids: CASSEPGQGLSNQPQHF. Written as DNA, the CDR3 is TGTGCCAGCAGTGAACCAGGACAGGGTCTTAGCAATCAGCCCCAGCATTTT.

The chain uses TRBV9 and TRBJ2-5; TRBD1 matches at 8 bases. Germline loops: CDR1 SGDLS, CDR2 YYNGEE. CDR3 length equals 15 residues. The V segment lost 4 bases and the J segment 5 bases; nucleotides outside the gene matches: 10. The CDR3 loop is CASSPRTGSDETQYF. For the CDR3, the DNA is TGTGCCAGCAGCCCCCGGACAGGGAGTGACGAGACCCAGTACTTC.

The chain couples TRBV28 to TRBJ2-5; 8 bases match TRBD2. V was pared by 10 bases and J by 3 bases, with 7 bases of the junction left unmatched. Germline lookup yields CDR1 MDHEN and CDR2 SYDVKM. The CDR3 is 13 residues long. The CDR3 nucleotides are TGTGCCATCTCCGGGGGGGCAGAAGAGACCCAGTACTTC. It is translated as CAISGGAEETQYF.

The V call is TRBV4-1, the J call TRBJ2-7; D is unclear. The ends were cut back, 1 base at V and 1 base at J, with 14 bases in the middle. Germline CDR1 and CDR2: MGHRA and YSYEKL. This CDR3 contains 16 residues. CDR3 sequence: CASSQVLTRSSYEQYF. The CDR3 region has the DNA TGCGCCAGCAGCCAAGTCCTAACCAGGTCGTCCTACGAGCAGTACTTC.

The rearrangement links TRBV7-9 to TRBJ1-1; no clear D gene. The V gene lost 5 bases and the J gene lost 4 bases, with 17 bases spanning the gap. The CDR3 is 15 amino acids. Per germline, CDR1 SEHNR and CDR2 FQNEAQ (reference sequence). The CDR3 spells CASSPPPRGITEAFF. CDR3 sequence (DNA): TGTGCCAGCAGCCCACCCCCTCGGGGAATCACTGAAGCTTTCTTT.